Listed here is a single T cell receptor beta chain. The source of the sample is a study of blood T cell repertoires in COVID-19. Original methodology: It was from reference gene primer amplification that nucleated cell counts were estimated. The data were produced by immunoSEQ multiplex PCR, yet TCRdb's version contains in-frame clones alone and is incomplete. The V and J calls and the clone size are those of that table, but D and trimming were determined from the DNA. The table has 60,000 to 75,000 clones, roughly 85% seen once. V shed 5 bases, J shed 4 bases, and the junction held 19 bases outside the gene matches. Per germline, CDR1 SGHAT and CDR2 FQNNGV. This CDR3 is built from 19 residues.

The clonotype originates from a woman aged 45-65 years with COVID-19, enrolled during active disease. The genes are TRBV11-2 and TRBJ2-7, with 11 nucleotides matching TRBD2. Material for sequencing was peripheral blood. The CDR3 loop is CASSPRLGISGRARYEQYF. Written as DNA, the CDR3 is TGTGCCAGCAGCCCCAGGCTGGGGATTAGCGGGAGGGCCCGATACGAGCAGTACTTC.